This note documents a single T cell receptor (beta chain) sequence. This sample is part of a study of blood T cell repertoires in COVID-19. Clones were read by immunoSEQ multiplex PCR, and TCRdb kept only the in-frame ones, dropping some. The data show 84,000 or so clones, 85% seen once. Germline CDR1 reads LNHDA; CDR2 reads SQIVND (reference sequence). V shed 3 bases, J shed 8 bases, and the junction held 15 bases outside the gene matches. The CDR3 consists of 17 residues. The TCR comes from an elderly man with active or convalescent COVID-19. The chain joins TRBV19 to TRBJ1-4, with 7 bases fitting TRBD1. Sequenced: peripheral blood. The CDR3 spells CASSMYRGSSSREKLFF. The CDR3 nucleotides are TGTGCCAGTAGTATGTACAGGGGTAGTTCTTCAAGGGAAAAACTGTTTTTT.